These 14 T cell receptor beta chains came from one sample sequenced in a study of shared clonotypes between healthy human individuals (dated by TCRdb to the early 2020s). Library preparation used the immunoSEQ multiplex PCR assay. The table comes from immuneACCESS by way of TCRdb, which keeps in-frame sequences with V and J called. Part of the clones is missing from these tables; in studies checked, under half for an unresolved V gene and the rest for unknown reasons. The sample table shows approximately 2.5 million clones, and just over 90% are seen once. The ten largest clones add up to under 0.15% of the sample. The material sequenced was naive CD4+ T cells sorted from blood. Reading the label with the study, this specimen's cell subset or site is: CD45RA+ positively selected. Receptor source: a man aged 18 to 29 in good health.

The chain uses TRBV19 and TRBJ1-5; possible D gene TRBD1, 6 bases. V was clipped by 4 bases and J by 2 bases, with 15 bases between them. CDR3 size: 16 residues. CDR1 and CDR2 from the germline V gene are LNHDA and SQIVND (reference sequence). The DNA of the CDR3 is TGTGCCAGTAGTACAACCTCCGGGGGCCGCAATCAGCCCCAGCATTTT. Translation: CASSTTSGGRNQPQHF. The full variable domain, with the rest looked up from reference TRBV19 and TRBJ1-5, is DGGITQSPKYLFRKEGQNVTLSCEQNLNHDAMYWYRQDPGQGLRLIYYSQIVNDFQKGDIAEGYSVSREKKESFPLTVTSAQKNPTAFYLCASSTTSGGRNQPQHFGDGTRLSIL.

Regarding this clone: The junction departs from the called germline gene at one end, perhaps through a read error. V gene TRBV11-3 combines with J gene TRBJ1-1; a possible D gene is TRBD1 (6 bases). This CDR3 has 14 residues. Germline CDR1 and CDR2: SGHNT and YENEEA. The CDR3 reads CASSPTGLNTEAFF. The CDR3, as DNA: TGTGCCAGCAGCCCTACAGGGTTGAATACTGAAGCTTTCTTT.

V gene TRBV30 combines with J gene TRBJ2-5, with D possibly matching TRBD2 (6 bases). Trimming took 2 bases from V and 4 from J, leaving 17 bases between them. Germline assignment: CDR1 GTSNPN and CDR2 SVGIG (reference sequence). This CDR3 is built from 15 residues. The CDR3 sequence is CAWSREAGKVETQYF. The CDR3 coding sequence is TGTGCCTGGAGTCGAGAAGCGGGTAAAGTAGAGACCCAGTACTTC.

J is TRBJ2-2 and V is TRBV25-1; TRBD1 matches at 7 bases. This CDR3 contains 15 residues. The J segment lost 0 bases and the V segment lost 7 bases, leaving 5 bases of the junction unmatched. From germline, CDR1 is MGHDK and CDR2 SYGVNS. The CDR3 region has the DNA TGTGCCAGCAAGAGACAGGGAGCGAACACCGGGGAGCTGTTTTTT. It encodes CASKRQGANTGELFF.

V gene TRBV4-2 combines with J gene TRBJ1-1; D remains unclear. The CDR3 consists of 16 residues. Trimming took 0 bases from V and 0 from J, leaving 11 bases between them. Germline values: CDR1 LGHNA, CDR2 YNFKEQ. DNA for the CDR3: TGTGCCAGCAGCCAAGACCTCCCAGACATGAACACTGAAGCTTTCTTT. It yields the protein CASSQDLPDMNTEAFF.

This chain joins TRBV30 and TRBJ1-4, with D unresolved. The CDR3 has 13 amino acids. Germline CDR1 GTSNPN, CDR2 SVGIG (reference sequence). V shed 3 bases and J shed 8 bases, with 13 bases lying between them. CDR3 loop: CAWSRESYEKLFF. CDR3 coding DNA: TGTGCCTGGAGCCGGGAAAGTTACGAAAAACTGTTTTTT.

The chain employs TRBV18 and TRBJ2-7; 7 bases are a match to TRBD1. The CDR3 is 12 amino acids. The ends lost 6 bases at V and 5 bases at J; junction bases unmatched: 4. CDR1 is KGHSH and CDR2 is LQKENI in the germline V gene. The CDR3 protein is CASSLTGDEQYF. DNA for the CDR3: TGTGCCAGCTCCCTCACAGGGGACGAGCAGTACTTC.

The J gene is TRBJ1-2, the V gene TRBV5-4; 9 bases match TRBD1. The CDR3 has 14 residues. The ends lost 4 bases at V and 3 bases at J; junction bases unmatched: 4. CDR1 and CDR2 from the germline V gene are SGHNT and YYREEE (reference sequence). The CDR3 nucleotides read TGTGCCAGCAGCACAGGGGGCGGGTACTATGGCTACACCTTC. Protein sequence: CASSTGGGYYGYTF.

CDR3 region: CATSSPMSSGYTF. In nucleotides, the CDR3 is TGTGCCACCAGCAGTCCAATGAGCAGCGGCTACACCTTC. The J gene is TRBJ1-2, the V gene TRBV15; D is unresolved. Per the germline V gene, CDR1 is LNHNV and CDR2 is YYDKDF (reference sequence). V was shortened by 3 bases and J by 8 bases, with 13 bases between the two germline ends. The CDR3 totals 13 residues.

This clone has just one count. The CDR3 DNA reads TGCGCCAGCAGCCAGGTGGACAGGGATGCCTACGAGCAGTACTTC. Encoded protein: CASSQVDRDAYEQYF. The chain uses TRBV4-1 and TRBJ2-7, with 8 bases aligning to TRBD1. The CDR3 has 15 amino acids. Trimming removed 3 bases from V and 2 bases from J; junction bases left unmatched: 6. Germline V gives CDR1 MGHRA, CDR2 YSYEKL.

The chain uses TRBV11-1 and TRBJ1-1; D not certain. Germline V gene sequence: CDR1 SGHAT, CDR2 FQDESV (reference sequence). The length of the CDR3 is 13 residues. V was cut by 3 bases and J by 4 bases, with 9 bases left in between. CDR3 amino acids: CASSLWMATEAFF. The CDR3 DNA follows: TGTGCCAGCAGCTTGTGGATGGCCACTGAAGCTTTCTTT. The full variable domain, its missing parts supplied by reference TRBV11-1 and TRBJ1-1, is EAEVAQSPRYKITEKSQAVAFWCDPISGHATLYWYRQILGQGPELLVQFQDESVVDDSQLPKDRFSAERLKGVDSTLKIQPAELGDSAMYLCASSLWMATEAFFGQGTRLTVV.

The chain has TRBV2 and TRBJ2-4; D possibly corresponds to TRBD1 (5 bases). Looked up from germline, CDR1 is SNHLY and CDR2 is FYNNEI. The CDR3 is 15 residues long. V was cut by 2 bases and J by 0 bases, with 8 bases left in between. The chain's CDR3 is CASSERTIAKNIQYF. CDR3 sequence (DNA): TGTGCCAGCAGTGAACGGACAATAGCCAAAAACATTCAGTACTTC.

The V call is TRBV15, the J call TRBJ2-2; TRBD1 matches 7 bases. Looked up from germline, CDR1 is LNHNV and CDR2 is YYDKDF (reference sequence). Unmatched junction bases numbered 5, after V lost 1 base and J lost 0 bases. The CDR3 contains 17 residues. CDR3 protein: CATSRGRTGANTGELFF. CDR3 in DNA: TGTGCCACCAGCAGAGGCAGGACAGGCGCGAACACCGGGGAGCTGTTTTTT.

The V gene is TRBV4-3, the J gene TRBJ1-4, with TRBD1 identical over 10 bases. Looked up from germline, CDR1 is LGHNA and CDR2 is YSLEER. V lost 4 bases and J lost 8; bases outside the gene matches: 7. The CDR3 length is 15 residues. The CDR3 region is CASSRAGTGAEKLFF. As DNA, the CDR3 is TGCGCCAGCAGCCGCGCCGGGACAGGGGCAGAAAAACTGTTTTTT.